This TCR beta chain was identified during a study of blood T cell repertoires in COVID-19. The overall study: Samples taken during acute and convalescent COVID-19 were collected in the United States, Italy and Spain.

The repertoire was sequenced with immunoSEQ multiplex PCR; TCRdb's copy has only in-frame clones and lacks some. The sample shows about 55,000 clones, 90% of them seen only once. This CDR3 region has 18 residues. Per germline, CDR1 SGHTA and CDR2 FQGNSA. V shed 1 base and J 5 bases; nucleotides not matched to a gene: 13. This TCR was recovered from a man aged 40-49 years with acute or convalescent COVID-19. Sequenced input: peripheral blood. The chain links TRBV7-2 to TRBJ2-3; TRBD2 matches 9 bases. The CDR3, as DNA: TGTGCCAGCAGCTTAGTGGCGCTAGCGGGAAACCTCAAAGATACGCAGTATTTT. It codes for CASSLVALAGNLKDTQYF.